One and the same sample provided the 10 T cell receptor beta chains below, sequenced in a study of tumour-infiltrating T cells in Burkitt lymphoma (dated by TCRdb to 2020 to 2022). The library relied on the immunoSEQ multiplex PCR assay. TCRdb holds this immuneACCESS table with in-frame rearrangements only. Some clones are missing; in checked studies, unresolved V genes explain under half, and the rest has no known cause. For this sample there are around 1,000 clones; roughly 13% appear just once. The top ten clonotypes cover roughly a fifth of the sample. The specimen sequenced was tumor tissue. These receptors were taken from a human donor with Burkitt lymphoma.

V is TRBV5-1 and J is TRBJ1-2; D perhaps matches TRBD1 (5 bases). Per the germline V gene, CDR1 is SGHRS and CDR2 is YFSETQ. Trimming stripped 0 bases from V and 4 bases from J, with 13 bases between. The CDR3 runs to 15 residues. The CDR3 is CASSLDSGRVYGYTF. The CDR3 DNA reads as TGCGCCAGCAGCTTGGACTCCGGCAGGGTCTATGGCTACACCTTC.

The table lists this clone with a few counts. J is TRBJ1-5 and V is TRBV9, with D unclear. Per the germline V gene, CDR1 is SGDLS and CDR2 is YYNGEE. Deletions cut 2 bases from V and 5 bases from J, with 14 bases between. The CDR3 has 15 amino acids. This CDR3 is CASSVGPTWDQPQHF. CDR3 coding DNA: TGTGCCAGCAGCGTCGGTCCGACCTGGGATCAGCCCCAGCATTTT.

This chain links TRBV7-6 with TRBJ1-6; D may be TRBD1 (5 bases). Germline CDR1 SGHVS, CDR2 FNYEAQ. With 5 bases removed from V and 4 bases from J, the gap between germline ends came to 12 bases. The length of the CDR3 is 15 residues. The CDR3 is CASSPTTAYNSPLHF. The CDR3 region has the DNA TGTGCCAGCAGCCCAACGACAGCATATAATTCACCCCTCCACTTT. The full variable domain, its missing parts supplied by reference TRBV7-6 and TRBJ1-6, is GAGVSQSPRYKVTKRGQDVALRCDPISGHVSLYWYRQALGQGPEFLTYFNYEAQQDKSGLPNDRFSAERPEGSISTLTIQRTEQRDSAMYRCASSPTTAYNSPLHFGNGTRLTVT.

The J gene is TRBJ1-1, the V gene TRBV9, with 7 bases identical to TRBD1. Germline V gene lookup returns CDR1 SGDLS and CDR2 YYNGEE. The trim removed 0 bases at V and 6 bases at J, leaving 5 bases unmatched. This CDR3 contains 14 residues. The CDR3 coding sequence is TGTGCCAGCAGCGTAGGACCCGACAGGGCTGAAGCTTTCTTT. Encoded protein: CASSVGPDRAEAFF.

A remark on this clone: This sample includes further DNA sequences coding for the same CDR3. The chain is built from TRBV28 and TRBJ2-7; 9 bases fit TRBD1. Germline V CDR1 and CDR2: MDHEN, SYDVKM. The CDR3 extends over 13 amino acids. Unmatched junction bases numbered 5, after V lost 6 bases and J lost 5 bases. CDR3 protein: CASRGTGRHEQYF. The DNA of the CDR3 is TGTGCCAGCAGGGGGACAGGGAGACACGAGCAGTACTTC.

This clone was picked up a small number of times. The chain employs TRBV29-1 and TRBJ1-1; D is perhaps TRBD1 (6 bases). Germline V gives CDR1 SQVTM, CDR2 ANQGSEA. The CDR3 extends over 11 amino acids. Trimming removed 7 bases from V and 7 bases from J, with 13 bases in between. Here the CDR3 DNA reads TGCAGCGCCGGGACACAGTATGAAGCTTTCTTT. Protein: CSAGTQYEAFF. Filled out from reference TRBV29-1 and TRBJ1-1, the complete variable domain reads SAVISQKPSRDICQRGTSLTIQCQVDSQVTMMFWYRQQPGQSLTLIATANQGSEATYESGFVIDKFPISRPNLTFSTLTVSNMSPEDSSIYLCSAGTQYEAFFGQGTRLTVV.

This clone appeared a few times. V and J are TRBV5-8 and TRBJ2-1; 9 bases map to TRBD1. Germline loops: CDR1 SGHTS, CDR2 YDEGEE. V shed 4 bases, J shed 6 bases, and the junction held 11 bases outside the gene matches. The CDR3 runs 16 residues. CDR3 nucleotide sequence: TGTGCCAGCAGCGCCTCCTACAGGGGGCAGGGCAATGAGCAGTTCTTC. This encodes CASSASYRGQGNEQFF. Using reference TRBV5-8 and TRBJ2-1 for the parts outside the CDR3, the full variable domain is EAGVTQSPTHLIKTRGQQATLRCSPISGHTSVYWYQQALGLGLQFLLWYDEGEERNRGNFPPRFSGRQFPNYSSELNVNALELEDSALYLCASSASYRGQGNEQFFGPGTRLTVL.

This clone occurred a few times. V usage is TRBV19 and J usage is TRBJ2-1; TRBD2 might be the D (7 bases). CDR3 length equals 13 residues. Germline CDR1 and CDR2: LNHDA and SQIVND (reference sequence). V dropped 9 bases and J dropped 9 bases, with 18 bases sitting between them. CDR3 coding DNA: TGTGCCAGCAGACTAGGGGGGGCGCGTGAGCAGTTCTTC. Protein: CASRLGGAREQFF.

This clone was recorded a few times. The V and J genes are TRBV4-1 and TRBJ1-5; no definite D call. V lost 0 bases and J lost 7, with 10 bases in between. Germline-derived CDR1 and CDR2 are MGHRA and YSYEKL. The CDR3 loop spans 14 amino acids. This CDR3 reads CASSQEGTYQPQHF. CDR3 coding DNA: TGCGCCAGCAGCCAAGAGGGAACCTACCAGCCCCAGCATTTT.

This clone occurred once. One end of the junction varies from germline; a read error may be responsible. The V and J genes are TRBV5-6 and TRBJ1-6; 9 bases fit TRBD1. Germline assignment: CDR1 SGHDT and CDR2 YYEEEE. CDR3 size: 14 residues. As DNA, the CDR3 is TGTGCCAGCAGCTCCGGGACAGGGAATTCACACCTCCACTTT. Protein: CASSSGTGNSHLHF. Full variable domain (outside the CDR3, taken from reference TRBV5-6 and TRBJ1-6): DAGVTQSPTHLIKTRGQQVTLRCSPKSGHDTVSWYQQALGQGPQFIFQYYEEEERQRGNFPDRFSGHQFPNYSSELNVNALLLGDSALYLCASSSGTGNSHLHFGNGTRLTVT.